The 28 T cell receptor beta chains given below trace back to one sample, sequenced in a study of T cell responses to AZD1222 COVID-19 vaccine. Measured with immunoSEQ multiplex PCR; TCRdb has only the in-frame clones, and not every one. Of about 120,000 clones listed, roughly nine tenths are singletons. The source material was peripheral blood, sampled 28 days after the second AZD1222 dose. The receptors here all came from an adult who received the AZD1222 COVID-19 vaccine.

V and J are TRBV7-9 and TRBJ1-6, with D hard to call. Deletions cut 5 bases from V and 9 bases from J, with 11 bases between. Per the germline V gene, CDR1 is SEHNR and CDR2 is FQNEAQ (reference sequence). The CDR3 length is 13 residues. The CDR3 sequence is CASSNYEGSPLHF. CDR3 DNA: TGTGCCAGCAGCAACTACGAGGGTTCACCCCTCCACTTT.

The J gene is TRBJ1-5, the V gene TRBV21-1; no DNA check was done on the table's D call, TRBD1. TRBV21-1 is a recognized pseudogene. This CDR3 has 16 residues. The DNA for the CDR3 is TGTGCCAGCAGCAATACGGGCAGGGTTAGCAATCAGCCCCAGCATTTT. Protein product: CASSNTGRVSNQPQHF.

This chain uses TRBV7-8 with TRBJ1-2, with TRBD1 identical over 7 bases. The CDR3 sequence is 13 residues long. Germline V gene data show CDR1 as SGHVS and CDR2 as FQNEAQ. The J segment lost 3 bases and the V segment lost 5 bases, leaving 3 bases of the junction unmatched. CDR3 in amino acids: CASSLGQDYGYTF. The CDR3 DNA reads TGTGCCAGCAGCCTAGGACAGGACTATGGCTACACCTTC.

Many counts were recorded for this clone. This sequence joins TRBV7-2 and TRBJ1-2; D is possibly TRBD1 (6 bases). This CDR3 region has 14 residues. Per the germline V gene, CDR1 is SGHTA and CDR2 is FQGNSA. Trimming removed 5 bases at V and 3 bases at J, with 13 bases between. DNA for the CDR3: TGTGCCAGCAGCCAGACGGGGGCGCACTATGGCTACACCTTC. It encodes CASSQTGAHYGYTF.

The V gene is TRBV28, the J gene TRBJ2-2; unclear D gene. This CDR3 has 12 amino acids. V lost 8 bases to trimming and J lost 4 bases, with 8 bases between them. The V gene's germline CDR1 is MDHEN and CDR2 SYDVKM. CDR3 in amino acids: CASRRSTGELFF. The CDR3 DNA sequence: TGTGCCAGCCGACGGTCCACCGGGGAGCTGTTTTTT. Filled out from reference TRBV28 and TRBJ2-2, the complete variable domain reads DVKVTQSSRYLVKRTGEKVFLECVQDMDHENMFWYRQDPGLGLRLIYFSYDVKMKEKGDIPEGYSVSREKKERFSLILESASTNQTSMYLCASRRSTGELFFGEGSRLTVL.

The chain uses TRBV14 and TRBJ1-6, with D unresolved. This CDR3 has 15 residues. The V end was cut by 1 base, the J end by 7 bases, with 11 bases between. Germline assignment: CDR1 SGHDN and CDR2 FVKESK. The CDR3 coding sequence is TGTGCCAGCAGCCAAGTTTTCAACGGCAATTCACCCCTCCACTTT. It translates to CASSQVFNGNSPLHF.

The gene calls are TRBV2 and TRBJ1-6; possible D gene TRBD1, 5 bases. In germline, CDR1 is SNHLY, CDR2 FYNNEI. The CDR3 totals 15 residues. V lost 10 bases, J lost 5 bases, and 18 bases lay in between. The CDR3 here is CATTLLGTDNSPLHF. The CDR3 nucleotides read TGTGCCACAACCTTACTTGGGACGGATAATTCACCCCTCCACTTT.

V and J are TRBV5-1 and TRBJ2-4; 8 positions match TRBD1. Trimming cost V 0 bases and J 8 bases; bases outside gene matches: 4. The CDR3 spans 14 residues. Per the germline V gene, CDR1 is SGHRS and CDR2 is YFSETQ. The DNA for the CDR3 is TGCGCCAGCAGCTTGGGGCAGGGGGCTGACATTCAGTACTTC. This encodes CASSLGQGADIQYF.

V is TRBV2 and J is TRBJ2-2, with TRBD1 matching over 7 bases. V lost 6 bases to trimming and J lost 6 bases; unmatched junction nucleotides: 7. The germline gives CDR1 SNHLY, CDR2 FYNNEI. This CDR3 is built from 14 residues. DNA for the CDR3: TGTGCCAGCAGGGACAGGACAGGAGCCGGGGAGCTGTTTTTT. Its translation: CASRDRTGAGELFF.

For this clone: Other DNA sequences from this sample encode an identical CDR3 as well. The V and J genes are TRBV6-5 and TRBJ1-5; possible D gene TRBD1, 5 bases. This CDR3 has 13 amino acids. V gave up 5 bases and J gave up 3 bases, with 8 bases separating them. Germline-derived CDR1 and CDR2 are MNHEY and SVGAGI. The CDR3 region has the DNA TGTGCCAGCAGTCGACAGTCCAATCAGCCCCAGCATTTT. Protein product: CASSRQSNQPQHF.

DNA of the CDR3: TGCGCCAGCAGCTTGCAACCGGGAAATCAGCCCCAGCATTTT. Its translation: CASSLQPGNQPQHF. The chain carries TRBV5-1 and TRBJ1-5; D is uncertain. The germline CDR1 and CDR2 sequences are SGHRS and YFSETQ. The length of the CDR3 is 14 residues. V lost 1 base to trimming and J lost 4 bases, with 9 bases between them.

The CDR3 DNA sequence: TGTGCTAGTGGTTTGGGAAAAGGGGATACGCAGTATTTT. As protein: CASGLGKGDTQYF. V is TRBV12-5 and J is TRBJ2-3; D gene uncertain. V was shortened by 1 base and J by 6 bases, with 8 bases between the two germline ends. The CDR3 extends over 13 amino acids. Looked up from germline, CDR1 is LGHNT and CDR2 is FRNRAP.

The CDR3 DNA reads TGTGCCAGTAGTAAGGGTGATAGCGGGGGGGCGCGGAACGAGCAGTACTTC. This codes for CASSKGDSGGARNEQYF. The chain uses TRBV19 and TRBJ2-7, with 11 bases that match TRBD2. The CDR3 runs 17 residues. The germline CDR1 and CDR2 sequences are LNHDA and SQIVND (reference sequence). The ends lost 4 bases at V and 5 bases at J; junction bases unmatched: 13.

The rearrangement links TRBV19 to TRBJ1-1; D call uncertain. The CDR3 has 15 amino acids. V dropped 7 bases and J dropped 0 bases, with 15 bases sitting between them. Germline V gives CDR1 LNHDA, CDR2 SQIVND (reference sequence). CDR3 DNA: TGTGCCAGTACCCCATGGGCAGACCTGAACACTGAAGCTTTCTTT. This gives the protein CASTPWADLNTEAFF.

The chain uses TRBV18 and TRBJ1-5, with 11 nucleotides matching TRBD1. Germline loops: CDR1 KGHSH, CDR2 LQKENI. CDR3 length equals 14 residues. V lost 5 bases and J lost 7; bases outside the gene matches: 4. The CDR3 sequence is CASSKGQGDQPQHF. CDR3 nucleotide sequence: TGTGCCAGCTCAAAGGGACAGGGGGACCAGCCCCAGCATTTT.

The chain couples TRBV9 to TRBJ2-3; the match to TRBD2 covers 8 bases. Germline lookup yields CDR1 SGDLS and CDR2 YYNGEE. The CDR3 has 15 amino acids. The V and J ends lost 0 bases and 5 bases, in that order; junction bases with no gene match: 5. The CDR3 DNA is TGTGCCAGCAGCGTAGCGGGGGGGCGGGAAGATACGCAGTATTTT. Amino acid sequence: CASSVAGGREDTQYF.

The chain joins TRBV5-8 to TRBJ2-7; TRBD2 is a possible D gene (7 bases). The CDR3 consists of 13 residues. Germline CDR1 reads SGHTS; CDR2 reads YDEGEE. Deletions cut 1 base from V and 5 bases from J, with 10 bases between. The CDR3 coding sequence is TGTGCCAGCAGCTTGCGGGGGGCCCACGAGCAGTACTTC. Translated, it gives CASSLRGAHEQYF.

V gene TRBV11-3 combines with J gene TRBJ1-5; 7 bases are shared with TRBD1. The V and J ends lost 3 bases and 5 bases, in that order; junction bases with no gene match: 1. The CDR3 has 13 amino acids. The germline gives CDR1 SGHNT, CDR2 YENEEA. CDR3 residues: CASSFRGDQPQHF. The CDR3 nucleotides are TGTGCCAGCAGCTTCAGGGGGGATCAGCCCCAGCATTTT.

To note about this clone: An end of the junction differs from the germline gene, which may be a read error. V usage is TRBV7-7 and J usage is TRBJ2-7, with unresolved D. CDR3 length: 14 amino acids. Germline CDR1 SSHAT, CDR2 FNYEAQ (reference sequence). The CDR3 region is CASSPGSGSYEQYF. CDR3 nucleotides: TGTGCTAGCAGCCCCGGGTCCGGCAGCTACGAGCAGTACTTC.

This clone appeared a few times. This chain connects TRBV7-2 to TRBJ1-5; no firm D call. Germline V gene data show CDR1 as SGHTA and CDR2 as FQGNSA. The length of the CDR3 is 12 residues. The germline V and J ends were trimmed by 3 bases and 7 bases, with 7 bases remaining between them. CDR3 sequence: CASSFSEQPQHF. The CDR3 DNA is TGTGCCAGCAGCTTTTCAGAACAGCCCCAGCATTTT.

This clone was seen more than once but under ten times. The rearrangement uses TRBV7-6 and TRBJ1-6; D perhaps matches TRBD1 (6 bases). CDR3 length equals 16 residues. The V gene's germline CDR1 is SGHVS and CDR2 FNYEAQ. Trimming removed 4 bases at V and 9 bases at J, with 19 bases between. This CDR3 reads CASSSNGPGQLSPLHF. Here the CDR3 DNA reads TGTGCCAGCAGCTCAAATGGACCGGGACAACTTTCACCCCTCCACTTT.

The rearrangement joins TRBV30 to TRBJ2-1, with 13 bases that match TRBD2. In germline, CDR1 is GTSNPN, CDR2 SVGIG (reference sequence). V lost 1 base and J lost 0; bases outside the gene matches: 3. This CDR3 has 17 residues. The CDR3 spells CAWSGTSGGSSYNEQFF. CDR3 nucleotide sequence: TGTGCCTGGAGTGGGACTAGCGGGGGCAGCTCCTACAATGAGCAGTTCTTC. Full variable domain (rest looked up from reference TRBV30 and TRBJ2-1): SQTIHQWPATLVQPVGSPLSLECTVEGTSNPNLYWYRQAAGRGLQLLFYSVGIGQISSEVPQNLSASRPQDRQFILSSKKLLLSDSGFYLCAWSGTSGGSSYNEQFFGPGTRLTVL.

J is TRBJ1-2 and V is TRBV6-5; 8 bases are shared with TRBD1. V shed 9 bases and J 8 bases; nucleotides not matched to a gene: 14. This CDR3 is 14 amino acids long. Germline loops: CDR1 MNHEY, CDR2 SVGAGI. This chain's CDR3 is CARGIPGQVGGYTF. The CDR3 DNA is TGTGCCAGAGGGATACCGGGACAGGTGGGCGGCTACACCTTC.

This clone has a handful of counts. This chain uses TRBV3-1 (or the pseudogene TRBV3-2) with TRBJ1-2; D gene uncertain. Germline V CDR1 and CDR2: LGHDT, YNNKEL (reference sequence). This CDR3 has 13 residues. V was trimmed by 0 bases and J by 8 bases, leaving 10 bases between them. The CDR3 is CASSQDLLGGYTF. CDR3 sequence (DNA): TGTGCCAGCAGCCAAGATCTCCTCGGGGGCTACACCTTC.

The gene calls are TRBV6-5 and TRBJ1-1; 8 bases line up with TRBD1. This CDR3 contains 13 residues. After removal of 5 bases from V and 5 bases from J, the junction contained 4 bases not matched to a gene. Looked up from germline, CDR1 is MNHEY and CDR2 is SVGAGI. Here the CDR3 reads CASSTGGRTEAFF. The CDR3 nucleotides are TGTGCCAGCAGTACAGGGGGGAGGACTGAAGCTTTCTTT.

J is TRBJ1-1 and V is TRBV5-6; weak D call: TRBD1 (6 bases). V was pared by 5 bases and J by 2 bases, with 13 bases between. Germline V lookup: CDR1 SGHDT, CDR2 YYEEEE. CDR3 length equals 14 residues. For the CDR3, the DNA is TGTGCCAGCAGTCTGCCGGGACACAACACTGAAGCTTTCTTT. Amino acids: CASSLPGHNTEAFF.

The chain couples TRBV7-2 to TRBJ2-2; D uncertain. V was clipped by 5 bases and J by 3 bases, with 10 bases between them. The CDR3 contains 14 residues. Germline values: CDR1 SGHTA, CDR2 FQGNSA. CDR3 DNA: TGTGCCAGCAGCCCCCCTTGGGACACCGGGGAGCTGTTTTTT. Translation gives CASSPPWDTGELFF.

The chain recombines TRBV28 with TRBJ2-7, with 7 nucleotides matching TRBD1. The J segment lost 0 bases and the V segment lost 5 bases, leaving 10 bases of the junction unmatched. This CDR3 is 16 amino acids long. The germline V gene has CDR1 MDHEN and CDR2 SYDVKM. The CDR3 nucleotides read TGTGCCAGCAGTGCGCTGACAGGGCGACACTCCTACGAGCAGTACTTC. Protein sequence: CASSALTGRHSYEQYF.